In its sample, the clone carrying this T cell receptor beta chain was seen a few times. Its antigen remains unidentified. Patients having uncontrolled infection, another autoimmune disease, pregnancy or lactation were not included. This specimen comes from a study of T cells in Graves' hyperthyroidism and ophthalmopathy. Whole-study results and caveats: Blood held most thyroid clonotypes expanded above 0.001 frequency.

Regions amplified from RNA transcripts were the TCR beta CDR3 regions. RT-PCR in the first round (using the HTBI primer set) targeted the TCR CDR3. MiXCR was run by TCRdb on the multiplex PCR reads, yielding one entry per CDR3 protein. The sample has hundreds of thousands of distinct CDR3 sequences; roughly 20% are singletons. This CDR3 has 17 residues. Germline V gene data show CDR1 as MDHEN and CDR2 as SYDVKM. The V gene end was trimmed by 3 bases and the J gene end by 4 bases; junction bases not matched to a gene: 12. The chain has TRBV28 and TRBJ2-3, with TRBD2 matching over 8 bases. What was sequenced was blood. The TCR originated in a man aged 30 to 45 with Graves' ophthalmopathy. CDR3 bases: TGTGCCAGCAGTTTCGATTTTGCGGGAGGTAGGGCAGATACGCAGTATTTT. Residues: CASSFDFAGGRADTQYF.